A single sample gave rise to the 8 T cell receptor beta chains below, sequenced in a study of T cells after yellow fever vaccination. Via MiXCR, TCRdb re-called the 5' RACE reads, giving one row per CDR3 protein. The sample contains some 300,000 distinct CDR3 sequences, roughly 8.7% of which appear only once. The sequencing used CD4+ T cells sorted from PBMCs, collected 5 days after the yellow fever booster vaccination. These receptors all stem from a man younger than 35 who received the YFV17D yellow fever vaccine.

The V gene is TRBV7-9, the J gene TRBJ2-1; TRBD2 aligns across 7 bases. This CDR3 is built from 15 residues. J lost 4 bases, V lost 5 bases, and 8 bases had no gene match. Germline CDR1 is SEHNR and CDR2 is FQNEAQ (reference sequence). The CDR3 region is CASSPRGSQYNEQFF. CDR3 coding DNA: TGTGCCAGCAGCCCACGCGGGAGTCAATACAATGAGCAGTTCTTC.

The V call is TRBV5-1, the J call TRBJ2-3, with a tentative D call TRBD2 (6 bases). V was shortened by 4 bases and J by 1 base, with 16 bases between the two germline ends. The V gene's germline CDR1 is SGHRS and CDR2 YFSETQ. The CDR3 runs to 16 residues. CDR3 protein: CASSGDTSPGTDTQYF. CDR3 nucleotides: TGCGCCAGCAGCGGGGATACTAGCCCTGGCACAGATACGCAGTATTTT.

This clonotype was seen many times. The CDR3 DNA reads as TGCGCCAGCAGCCAAGCATTGGTAGGGGGTGAGACCCAGTACTTC. Translation: CASSQALVGGETQYF. V is TRBV4-1 and J is TRBJ2-5; TRBD1 might be the D (6 bases). The ends were cut back, 1 base at V and 5 bases at J, with 14 bases in the middle. The CDR3 consists of 15 residues. From germline, CDR1 is MGHRA and CDR2 YSYEKL.

Remarks on this clonotype: At one boundary the junction diverges from the germline segment, which might be a read error. The CDR3 loop reads CSASAGLGAPF. The CDR3 bases are TGCAGTGCTAGCGCCGGGCTCGGAGCGCCGTTC. V gene TRBV20-1 combines with J gene TRBJ2-1, with D unclear. This CDR3 has 11 amino acids. Germline-derived CDR1 and CDR2 are DFQATT and SNEGSKA (reference sequence).

This clonotype has at least ten counts. The V call is TRBV3-1, the J call TRBJ2-1; tentative D call: TRBD1 (8 bases). Germline values: CDR1 LGHDT, CDR2 YNNKEL (reference sequence). The CDR3 length is 16 residues. With 5 bases removed from V and 6 bases from J, the gap between germline ends came to 20 bases. The CDR3 reads CASSETIQGGSNEQFF. The DNA of the CDR3 is TGTGCCAGCAGCGAAACCATACAGGGGGGGAGCAATGAGCAGTTCTTC.

This clonotype was counted many times. V and J are TRBV20-1 and TRBJ2-5; D is unresolved. The CDR3 runs to 11 residues. Trimming pared 2 bases from V and 1 base from J, leaving 2 bases between. Germline CDR1 is DFQATT and CDR2 is SNEGSKA (reference sequence). The CDR3 DNA follows: TGCAGTGCTAGATTCCAAGAGACCCAGTACTTC. It codes for CSARFQETQYF.

This clonotype turned up a few times. V usage is TRBV20-1 and J usage is TRBJ2-6; D unclear. V dropped 1 base and J dropped 0 bases, with 7 bases sitting between them. Germline V lookup: CDR1 DFQATT, CDR2 SNEGSKA (reference sequence). The CDR3 contains 15 residues. DNA for the CDR3: TGCAGTGCTAGAGGATTTAGCTCTGGGGCCAACGTCCTGACTTTC. Its protein is CSARGFSSGANVLTF.

This clonotype was recorded a few times. The chain is built from TRBV5-1 and TRBJ1-1; D is ambiguous. The CDR3 spans 14 residues. Germline assignment: CDR1 SGHRS and CDR2 YFSETQ. V gave up 3 bases and J gave up 2 bases, with 11 bases separating them. The CDR3 DNA follows: TGCGCCAGCAGCTGGCGGACTGCAAACACTGAAGCTTTCTTT. Its protein product is CASSWRTANTEAFF.